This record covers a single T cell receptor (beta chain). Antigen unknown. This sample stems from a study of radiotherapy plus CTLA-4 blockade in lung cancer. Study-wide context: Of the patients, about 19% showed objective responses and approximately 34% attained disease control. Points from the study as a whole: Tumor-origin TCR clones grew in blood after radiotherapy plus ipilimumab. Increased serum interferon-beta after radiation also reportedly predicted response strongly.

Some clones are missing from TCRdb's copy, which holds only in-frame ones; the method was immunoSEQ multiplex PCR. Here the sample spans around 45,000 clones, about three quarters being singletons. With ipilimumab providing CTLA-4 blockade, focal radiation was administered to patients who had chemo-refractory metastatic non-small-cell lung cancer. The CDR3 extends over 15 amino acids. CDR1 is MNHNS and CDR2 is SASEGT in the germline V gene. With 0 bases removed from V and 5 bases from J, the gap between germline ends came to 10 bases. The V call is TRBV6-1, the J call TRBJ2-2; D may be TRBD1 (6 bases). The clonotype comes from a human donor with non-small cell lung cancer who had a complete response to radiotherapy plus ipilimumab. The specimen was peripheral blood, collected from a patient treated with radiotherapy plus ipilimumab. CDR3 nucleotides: TGTGCCAGCAGTGAAGCGAGGGGACAAACCGGGGAGCTGTTTTTT. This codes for CASSEARGQTGELFF.